This TCR beta chain comes out of a study of blood T cell repertoires in COVID-19. Study-level information: COVID-19 samples collected from the United States, Italy and Spain covered acute and convalescent phases. Sample material is recorded as cDNA or gDNA derived from T cells, B-cell-depleted T cells, or PBMCs.

In the authors' workflow: Estimates of nucleated cell counts were drawn from the amplification of reference gene primers. Clones were read by immunoSEQ multiplex PCR, and TCRdb kept only the in-frame ones, dropping some. The V and J calls and the clone size are those of that table, but D and trimming were determined from the DNA. The repertoire holds 200,000 or so clones, under 90% seen once, with about a fifth in the top ten. V shed 2 bases and J 5 bases; nucleotides not matched to a gene: 4. This CDR3 region has 14 residues. Germline V gene lookup returns CDR1 MNHEY and CDR2 SVGAGI. This clone appeared a few times.

Source material: peripheral blood. The chain has TRBV6-5 and TRBJ2-7; 9 bases fit TRBD2. The sequence came from a human donor in a cohort sampled during active COVID-19. CDR3 residues: CASSYGGRGHEQYF. CDR3 in DNA: TGTGCCAGCAGTTACGGCGGGAGGGGCCACGAGCAGTACTTC.